This T cell receptor (beta chain) was found in a study of cytotoxic CD8 clonotypes in ibrutinib-treated CLL. A word on this clone: Its antigen is still unknown.

Study-level findings and limits: Clonality climbed at ibrutinib response, then dropped toward baseline at progression.

Germline CDR1 and CDR2: SGHNT and YYREEE (reference sequence). This CDR3 is 16 amino acids long. V lost 4 bases to trimming and J lost 0 bases; unmatched junction nucleotides: 7. Repertoires were generated with immunoSEQ multiplex PCR, while TCRdb's copy carries only in-frame clones and drops some. The sample records roughly 150,000 clones, around 80% being singletons. This clonotype originated in a human donor with chronic lymphocytic leukemia. The source was PBMCs, collected after 24 months of ibrutinib treatment. The chain joins TRBV5-4 to TRBJ1-3; 7 nucleotides line up with TRBD1. CDR3 sequence: CASSPDRDYSGNTIYF. In nucleotides, the CDR3 is TGTGCCAGCAGCCCCGACAGGGATTACTCTGGAAACACCATATATTTT.